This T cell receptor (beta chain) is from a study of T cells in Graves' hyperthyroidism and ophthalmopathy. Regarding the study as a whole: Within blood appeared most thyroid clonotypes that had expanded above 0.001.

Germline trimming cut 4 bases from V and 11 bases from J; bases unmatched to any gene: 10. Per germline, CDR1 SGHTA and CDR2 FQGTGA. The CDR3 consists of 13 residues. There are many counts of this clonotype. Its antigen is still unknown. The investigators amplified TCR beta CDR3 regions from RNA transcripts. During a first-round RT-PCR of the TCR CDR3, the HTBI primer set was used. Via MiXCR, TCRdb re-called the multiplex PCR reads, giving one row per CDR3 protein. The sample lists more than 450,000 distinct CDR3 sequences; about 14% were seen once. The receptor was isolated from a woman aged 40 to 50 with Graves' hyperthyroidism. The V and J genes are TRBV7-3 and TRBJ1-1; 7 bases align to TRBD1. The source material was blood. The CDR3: CASSSQQGSDAFF. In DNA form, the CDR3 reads TGTGCCAGCAGCTCCCAACAGGGGTCAGACGCTTTCTTT.